This TCR beta chain comes out of a study of identical twins. Each CDR3 protein gets one entry after TCRdb re-called the 5' RACE reads with MiXCR. The sample has about 1.7 million distinct CDR3 sequences; less than 35% are singletons. The study's findings and limits: Cord blood beta clonotypes that were abundant carried fewer insertions, and memory repertoires showed no such trend.

Germline V gene sequence: CDR1 MNHNS, CDR2 SASEGT. CDR3 length equals 15 residues. The V end lost 2 bases, the J end lost 8 bases, and 16 bases lay between the germline ends. Points on this clonotype: Its antigen remains unknown.

V and J are TRBV6-1 and TRBJ2-1; D perhaps matches TRBD2 (5 bases). The sequenced sample consisted of cord blood. The receptor was derived from a newborn girl in good health. The CDR3 DNA reads as TGTGCCAGCAGTGAACTGCGGGCCACAAGTGATGAGCAGTTCTTC. Translation: CASSELRATSDEQFF.